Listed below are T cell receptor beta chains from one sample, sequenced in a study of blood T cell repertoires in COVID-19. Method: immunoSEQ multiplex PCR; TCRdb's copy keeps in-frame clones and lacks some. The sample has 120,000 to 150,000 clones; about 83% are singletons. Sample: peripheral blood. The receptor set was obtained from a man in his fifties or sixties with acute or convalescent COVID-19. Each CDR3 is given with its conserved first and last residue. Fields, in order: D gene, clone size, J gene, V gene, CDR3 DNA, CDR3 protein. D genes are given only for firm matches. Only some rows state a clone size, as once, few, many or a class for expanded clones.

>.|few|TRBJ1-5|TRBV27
TGTGCCAGCAGTTTCCGGGCGGGGGTGGGTCAGCCCCAGCATTTT
CASSFRAGVGQPQHF
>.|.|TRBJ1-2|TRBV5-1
TGCGCCAGCAGCTTGGCCCTCGGGGAGGCCCGTGGCTACACCTTC
CASSLALGEARGYTF
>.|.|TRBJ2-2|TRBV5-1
TGCGCCAGCAGATCAGGGGTTGGTCCAATTAACACCGGGGAGCTGTTTTTT
CASRSGVGPINTGELFF
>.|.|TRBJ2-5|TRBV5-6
TGTGCCAGCAGCTTGGGGCTAGTACAAGAGACCCAGTACTTC
CASSLGLVQETQYF
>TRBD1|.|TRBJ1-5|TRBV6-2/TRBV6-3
TGTGCCAGCAGTATTAACGGACAGGACTATAGCAATCAGCCCCAGCATTTT
CASSINGQDYSNQPQHF
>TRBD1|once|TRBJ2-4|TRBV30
TGTGCCTGGAGTGAACAGGGGGCCAAAAACATTCAGTACTTC
CAWSEQGAKNIQYF
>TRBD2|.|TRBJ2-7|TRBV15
TGTGCCACCAGCAGAGAAGCGGGGTACTACGAGCAGTACTTC
CATSREAGYYEQYF
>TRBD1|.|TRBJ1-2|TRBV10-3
TGTGCCATCACTTCGGCAGGGGGCTATGGCTACACCTTC
CAITSAGGYGYTF
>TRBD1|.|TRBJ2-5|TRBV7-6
TGTGCCAGCAGCTTCGGGACAGGGTGGCAAGAGACCCAGTACTTC
CASSFGTGWQETQYF
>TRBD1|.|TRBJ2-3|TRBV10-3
TGTGCCATCAGTGCCACAGGGGGCCCCTCAGATACGCAGTATTTT
CAISATGGPSDTQYF
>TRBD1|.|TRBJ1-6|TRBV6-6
TGTGCCAGCAGTTACTCTAGGACAGGGAAGAACCCCCTCCACTTT
CASSYSRTGKNPLHF
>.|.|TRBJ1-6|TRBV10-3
TGTGCCAACCGGGACATTGATAATTCACCCCTCCACTTT
CANRDIDNSPLHF
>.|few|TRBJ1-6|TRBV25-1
TGTGCCAGCAGTCCCCGTCGGAATTCACCCCTCCACTTT
CASSPRRNSPLHF
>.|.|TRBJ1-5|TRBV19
TGTGCCAGTAGGGGCAGGGGTTACCAGCCCCAGCATTTT
CASRGRGYQPQHF
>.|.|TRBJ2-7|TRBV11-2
TGTGCCAGCAGCTTAGAGACAGCCTACGAGCAGTACTTC
CASSLETAYEQYF
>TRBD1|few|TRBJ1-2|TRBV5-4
TGTGCCAGCAGGCATGGACAGGGGGCGGATCAATGGGGCTACACCTTC
CASRHGQGADQWGYTF
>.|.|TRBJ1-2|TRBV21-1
TGTGCCAGCAGCCCGAGGCCCAGTCCCAGGGGCCTCCTGGACGGCTACACCTTC
CASSPRPSPRGLLDGYTF
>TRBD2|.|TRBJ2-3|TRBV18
TGTGCCAGCTCACCAGTCCGTTCTAGCGGGGACAGCACAGATACGCAGTATTTT
CASSPVRSSGDSTDTQYF
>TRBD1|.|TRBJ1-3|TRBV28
TGTGCCAGCAGCCGGGGACAGGGAAGAAACACCATATATTTT
CASSRGQGRNTIYF
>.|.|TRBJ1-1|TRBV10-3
TGTGCCACGGGGGGGGTGAGTGGCCTGGGCACTGAAGCTTTCTTT
CATGGVSGLGTEAFF
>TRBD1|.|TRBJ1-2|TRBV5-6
TGTGCCAGCAGCTTGGGGGGACAGGGTAACTATGGCTACACCTTC
CASSLGGQGNYGYTF
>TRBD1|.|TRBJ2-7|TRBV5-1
TGCGCCAGCGGTCGGGGTACAGGGGGCGACGAGCAGTACTTC
CASGRGTGGDEQYF
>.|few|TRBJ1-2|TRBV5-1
TGCGCCAGCAGCCTACAGGACAACTATGGCTACACCTTC
CASSLQDNYGYTF
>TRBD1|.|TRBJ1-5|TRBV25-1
TGTGCCAGCAGTGAAGTGGACAGGGAGCCCCAGCATTTT
CASSEVDREPQHF
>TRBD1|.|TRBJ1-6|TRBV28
TGTGCCAGCATTGTCAGGGGGGATAATTCACCCCTCCACTTT
CASIVRGDNSPLHF
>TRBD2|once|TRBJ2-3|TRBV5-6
TGTGCCAGCAGCTTTGGGGCGGGGGGCACAGATACGCAGTATTTT
CASSFGAGGTDTQYF
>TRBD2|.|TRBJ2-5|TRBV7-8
TGTGCCAGCAGCCTGCTAGCGGGGGGGCCGATGGAGACCCAGTACTTC
CASSLLAGGPMETQYF
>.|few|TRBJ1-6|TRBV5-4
TGTGCCAGCAGCTTGAGAGGTGGTGGGTCACCCCTCCACTTT
CASSLRGGGSPLHF
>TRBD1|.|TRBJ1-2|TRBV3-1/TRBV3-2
TGTGCCAGCAGCCAAGACGGGGACAGGGGGCATCGAGGATATGGCTACACCTTC
CASSQDGDRGHRGYGYTF
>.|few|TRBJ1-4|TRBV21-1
TGTGCCAGCAGCTCCGGTGAAAAACTGTTTTTT
CASSSGEKLFF
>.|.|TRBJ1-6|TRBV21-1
TGTGCCAGCAGCAAAAGCGGACAGGGAAATTCACCCCTCCACTTT
CASSKSGQGNSPLHF
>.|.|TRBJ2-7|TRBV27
TGTGCCAGCAGTATGGCCGGCCAGGGCCTTGCCTACGAGCAGTACTTC
CASSMAGQGLAYEQYF
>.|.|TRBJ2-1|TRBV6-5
TGTGCCAGCATGACAGAAAATCCTTTCTACAATGAGCAGTTCTTC
CASMTENPFYNEQFF
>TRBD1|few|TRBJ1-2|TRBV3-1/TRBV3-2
TGTGCCAGCAGCCAAGGGACAGGGGGGTACTATGGCTACACCTTC
CASSQGTGGYYGYTF
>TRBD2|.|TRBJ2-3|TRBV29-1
TGCAGCGTCCAGGGCGGACTAGCGGGGCCCACAGATACGCAGTATTTT
CSVQGGLAGPTDTQYF
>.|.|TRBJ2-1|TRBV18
TGTGCCAGCTCACCAGGGGGCCGGGACAATGAGCAGTTCTTC
CASSPGGRDNEQFF
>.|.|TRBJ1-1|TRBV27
TGTGCCAGCAGTTTTCAGGGTGAAAACACTGAAGCTTTCTTT
CASSFQGENTEAFF
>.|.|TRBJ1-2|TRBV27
TGTGCCAGCAGGGCCCAGGGTGGGCACTATGGCTACACCTTC
CASRAQGGHYGYTF
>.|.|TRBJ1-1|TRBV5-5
TGTGCCAGCAGCTTGGACCCCGGGGGGCTGAACACTGAAGCTTTCTTT
CASSLDPGGLNTEAFF
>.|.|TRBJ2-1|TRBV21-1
TGTGCCAGCAGCAAAGGTAAGACAGGGGGCTCCCACAATGAGCAGTTCTTC
CASSKGKTGGSHNEQFF
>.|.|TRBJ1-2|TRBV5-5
TGTGCCAGCACGCGCGTAGGGGGCTATGGCTACACCTTC
CASTRVGGYGYTF
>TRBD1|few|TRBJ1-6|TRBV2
TGTGCCACCCGGGACAGGGGTTTGAGCTCCTATAATTCACCCCTCCACTTT
CATRDRGLSSYNSPLHF
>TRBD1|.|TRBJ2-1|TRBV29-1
TGCACCTCTGGGACAGGGGGTGCCAATGAGCAGTTCTTC
CTSGTGGANEQFF
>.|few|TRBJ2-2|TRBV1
TGCACCAGCAGCCTCGCGAAGTACACCGGGGAGCTGTTTTTT
CTSSLAKYTGELFF
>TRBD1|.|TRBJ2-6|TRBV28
TGTGCCAGCAGTTTTGGGTGGGGACAGAGAAGCTCTGGGGCCAACGTCCTGACTTTC
CASSFGWGQRSSGANVLTF
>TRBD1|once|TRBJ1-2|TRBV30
TGTGCCTGGAGTCGGGACAGGTCGACCTACACCTTC
CAWSRDRSTYTF
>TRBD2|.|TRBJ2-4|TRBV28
TGTGCCAGCAGTTTACAGACTAGCGGGGGAAACATTCAGTACTTC
CASSLQTSGGNIQYF
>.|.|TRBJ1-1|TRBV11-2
TGTGCCAGCAGCTTAGGACCCAGTCATGGAGTTGAGACTGAAGCTTTCTTT
CASSLGPSHGVETEAFF
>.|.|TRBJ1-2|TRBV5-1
TGCGCCAGCAGCTTGGACAGGTCAAACTATGGCTACACCTTC
CASSLDRSNYGYTF
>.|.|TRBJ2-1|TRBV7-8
TGTGCCAGCAGCTTAGGGTTGGGGAGGGGGTCGTACAATGAGCAGTTCTTC
CASSLGLGRGSYNEQFF
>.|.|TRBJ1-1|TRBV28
TGTGCCAGCAGTTCGGGCACTGAAGCTTTCTTT
CASSSGTEAFF
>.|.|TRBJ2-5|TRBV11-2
TGTGCCAGCAGCTTAGATCGGGGTGGGGAGACCCAGTACTTC
CASSLDRGGETQYF